The rows below give T cell receptor beta chains drawn from one sample of a study of blood T cell repertoires in COVID-19. Libraries were prepared by immunoSEQ multiplex PCR; TCRdb keeps only in-frame clonotypes and omits some of them. The sample gives under 250,000 clones, about 90% of which show up once; around 1.4% is in the top ten. Material: peripheral blood. These receptors came from an elderly man with acute or convalescent COVID-19. The CDR3 runs from the conserved cysteine through the conserved F or W. The D gene is left open where the match is weak. The size entry is marked missing in some rows and otherwise reads once, few, many or a size class.

TRBD1	TRBV5-1	15	TRBJ2-1	.	TGCGCCAGCAGCGTACAGGGGGCGCCCTACAATGAGCAGTTCTTC	CASSVQGAPYNEQFF
TRBD2	TRBV7-8	15	TRBJ2-7	few	TGTGCCAGCAGCTACCTTAGCGGGGTAAATCACGAGCAGTACTTC	CASSYLSGVNHEQYF
.	TRBV5-1	15	TRBJ2-7	.	TGCGCCAGCAGCACCACCGGGACACCTCCGGGCGAGCAGTACTTC	CASSTTGTPPGEQYF
TRBD1	TRBV7-8	19	TRBJ1-5	once	TGTGCCAGCAGCTCGCCCTCGGGGACAGGGGGCTATGGCAATCAGCCCCAGCATTTT	CASSSPSGTGGYGNQPQHF
TRBD1	TRBV28	13	TRBJ2-2	.	TGTGCCAGCAAGAAGGGGGCCACCGGGGAGCTGTTTTTT	CASKKGATGELFF
.	TRBV20-1	15	TRBJ1-5	few	TGCAGTGCTAGTTACAGCACTTATAGCAATCAGCCCCAGCATTTT	CSASYSTYSNQPQHF
.	TRBV14	19	TRBJ2-1	.	TGTGCCAGCAGCCAAGATCACCACTACCAAAGGAGCTCCTACAATGAGCAGTTCTTC	CASSQDHHYQRSSYNEQFF
.	TRBV10-3	14	TRBJ1-2	.	TGTGCCATCAGTGAGTCGAGTCCCCACTATGGCTACACCTTC	CAISESSPHYGYTF
.	TRBV29-1	11	TRBJ2-1	.	TGCAGCGTTGAGCCAGGGTCTGAGCAGTTCTTC	CSVEPGSEQFF
TRBD1	TRBV5-4	15	TRBJ2-5	.	TGTGCCAGCAGCTTGGCCGGGACAGTCCAAGAGACCCAGTACTTC	CASSLAGTVQETQYF
TRBD1	TRBV6-2/TRBV6-3	19	TRBJ1-5	.	TGTGCCAGCAGTTACGCCCTCGTCGGACAGGTGCGGAGCAATCAGCCCCAGCATTTT	CASSYALVGQVRSNQPQHF
.	TRBV10-2	14	TRBJ1-3	.	TGCGCCACCCATCAGGGGAGCTCTGGAAACACCATATATTTT	CATHQGSSGNTIYF
.	TRBV6-6	16	TRBJ1-1	.	TGTGCCAGCAGTTCCACAGGGCCCCTAATGAACACTGAAGCTTTCTTT	CASSSTGPLMNTEAFF
.	TRBV5-1	15	TRBJ1-1	.	TGCGCCAGCAGCTTGGGGGGCGCAGGTAACACTGAAGCTTTCTTT	CASSLGGAGNTEAFF
.	TRBV4-3	15	TRBJ1-2	.	TGCGCCAGCAGCCAAGATAGCGTGGGCGGCTATGGCTACACCTTC	CASSQDSVGGYGYTF
TRBD2	TRBV7-9	18	TRBJ2-3	.	TGTGCCAGCAGCTTAGTTTGGGCGGGAGGGCCTGTGGAAGATACGCAGTATTTT	CASSLVWAGGPVEDTQYF
.	TRBV9	12	TRBJ2-1	.	TGTGCCAGCAGCGTAGGAGGGAGGGAGCAGTTCTTC	CASSVGGREQFF
.	TRBV21-1	16	TRBJ2-1	once	TGTGCCAGCAGCAAAGAGGCGGACAGGGGCTACAATGAGCAGTTCTTC	CASSKEADRGYNEQFF
.	TRBV7-2	14	TRBJ1-5	.	TGTGCCAGCAGCTCAGACAGGTTGAATCAGCCCCAGCATTTT	CASSSDRLNQPQHF
.	TRBV18	18	TRBJ1-4	.	TGTGCCAGCTCACCACCTTGGGGGACACCTGAGGGGCGCGAAAAACTGTTTTTT	CASSPPWGTPEGREKLFF
.	TRBV7-9	14	TRBJ1-5	.	TGTGCCAGCAGTCCCGACACATCAAATCAGCCCCAGCATTTT	CASSPDTSNQPQHF
TRBD1	TRBV5-1	15	TRBJ1-4	.	TGCGCCAGCAGTTCCGAGACAGGGGCGAATGAAAAACTGTTTTTT	CASSSETGANEKLFF
TRBD1	TRBV5-6	18	TRBJ1-5	.	TGTGCCAGCAGCTCCATTAAGGACAGGCCTAGTGGCAATCAGCCCCAGCATTTT	CASSSIKDRPSGNQPQHF
.	TRBV19	15	TRBJ2-1	.	TGTGCCAGTAGTGTCGCGGGACCCACTACCAATGAGCAGTTCTTC	CASSVAGPTTNEQFF
TRBD1	TRBV2	17	TRBJ1-5	.	TGTGCCAGCAGGGTAAGGGACAGCCCTTATAGCAATCAGCCCCAGCATTTT	CASRVRDSPYSNQPQHF
TRBD1	TRBV7-9	16	TRBJ2-2	few	TGTGCCAGCAGCCCAGGGACAGGGTTTTATACCGGGGAGCTGTTTTTT	CASSPGTGFYTGELFF